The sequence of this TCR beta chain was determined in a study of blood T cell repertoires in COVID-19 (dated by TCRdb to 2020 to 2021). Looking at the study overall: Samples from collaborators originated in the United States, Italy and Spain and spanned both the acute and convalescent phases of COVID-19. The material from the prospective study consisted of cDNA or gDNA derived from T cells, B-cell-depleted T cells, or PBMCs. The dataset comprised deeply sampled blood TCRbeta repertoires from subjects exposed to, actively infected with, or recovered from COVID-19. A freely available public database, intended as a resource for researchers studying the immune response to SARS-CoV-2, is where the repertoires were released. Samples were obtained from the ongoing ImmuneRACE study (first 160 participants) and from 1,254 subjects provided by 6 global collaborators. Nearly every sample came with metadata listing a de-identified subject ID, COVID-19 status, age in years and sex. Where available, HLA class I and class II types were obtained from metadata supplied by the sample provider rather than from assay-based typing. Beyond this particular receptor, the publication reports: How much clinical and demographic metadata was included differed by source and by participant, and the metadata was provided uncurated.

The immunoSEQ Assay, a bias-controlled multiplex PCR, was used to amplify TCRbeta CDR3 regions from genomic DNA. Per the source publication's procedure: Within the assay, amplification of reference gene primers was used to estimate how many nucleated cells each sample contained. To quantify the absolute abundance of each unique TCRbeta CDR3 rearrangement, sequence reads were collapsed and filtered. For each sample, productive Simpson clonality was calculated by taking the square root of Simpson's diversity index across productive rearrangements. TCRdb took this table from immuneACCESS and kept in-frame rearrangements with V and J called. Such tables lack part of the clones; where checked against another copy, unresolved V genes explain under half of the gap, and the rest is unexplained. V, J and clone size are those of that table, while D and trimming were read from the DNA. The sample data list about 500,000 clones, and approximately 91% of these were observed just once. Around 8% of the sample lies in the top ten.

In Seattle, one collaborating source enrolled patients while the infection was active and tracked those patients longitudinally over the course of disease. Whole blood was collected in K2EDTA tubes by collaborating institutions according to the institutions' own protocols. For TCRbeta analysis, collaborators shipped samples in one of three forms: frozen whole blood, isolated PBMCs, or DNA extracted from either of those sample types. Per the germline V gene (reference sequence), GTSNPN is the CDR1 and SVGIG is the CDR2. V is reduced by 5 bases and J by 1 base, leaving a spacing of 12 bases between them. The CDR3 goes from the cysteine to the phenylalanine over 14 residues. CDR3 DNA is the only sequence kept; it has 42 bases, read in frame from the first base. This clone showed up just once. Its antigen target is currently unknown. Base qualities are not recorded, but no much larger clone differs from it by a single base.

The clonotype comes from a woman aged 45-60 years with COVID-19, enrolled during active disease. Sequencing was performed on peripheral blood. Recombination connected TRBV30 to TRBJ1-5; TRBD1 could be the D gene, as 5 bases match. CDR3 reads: CAWGGRSSNQPQHF. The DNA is TGTGCCTGGGGGGGGAGGTCAAGCAATCAGCCCCAGCATTTT.